The 12 T cell receptor beta chains presented below share a single source sample, sequenced in a study of OX40 agonist ivuxolimab in advanced cancers. Some clones are missing from TCRdb's copy, which holds only in-frame ones; the method was immunoSEQ multiplex PCR. The table shows almost 70,000 clones, with more than 70% occurring only once. The material sequenced was CD4+ or CD8+ T cells sorted from blood, taken in a trial of the OX40 agonist ivuxolimab. The receptors stem from an adult with an advanced solid tumor such as melanoma, head and neck, liver or kidney cancer.

This rearrangement joins TRBV29-1 to TRBJ2-4; 8 nucleotides line up with TRBD2. The CDR3 contains 15 residues. Germline trimming cut 3 bases from V and 1 base from J; bases unmatched to any gene: 5. CDR1 is SQVTM and CDR2 is ANQGSEA in the germline V gene. For the CDR3, the DNA is TGCAGCGTTGAGTGGTCTAGCGGGGCCAAAAACATTCAGTACTTC. Its translation: CSVEWSSGAKNIQYF.

This clone was detected once. This chain uses TRBV7-2 with TRBJ2-3; a weak D match, TRBD2 (7 bases). V was trimmed by 3 bases and J by 5 bases, leaving 12 bases between them. CDR1 and CDR2 from the germline V gene are SGHTA and FQGNSA. CDR3 length: 14 amino acids. The CDR3, as DNA: TGTGCCAGCAGCTTCGGGGGGCCGGGAGATACGCAGTATTTT. The encoded protein is CASSFGGPGDTQYF.

V and J are TRBV18 and TRBJ2-7; 8 nucleotides align to TRBD2. V shed 2 bases, J shed 5 bases, and the junction held 5 bases outside the gene matches. The CDR3 is 14 residues long. Germline values: CDR1 KGHSH, CDR2 LQKENI. In DNA form, the CDR3 reads TGTGCCAGCTCACCAAGCGGGAGCAGCGACGAGCAGTACTTC. Amino acid sequence: CASSPSGSSDEQYF.

The gene calls are TRBV6-5 and TRBJ2-7; D possibly corresponds to TRBD1 (5 bases). The V end lost 4 bases, the J end lost 3 bases, and 10 bases lay between the germline ends. The length of the CDR3 is 13 residues. Germline V gene sequence: CDR1 MNHEY, CDR2 SVGAGI. The chain's CDR3 is CASSSRTGYEQYF. The CDR3, as DNA: TGTGCCAGCAGTTCGCGTACAGGCTACGAGCAGTACTTC.

The genes are TRBV5-1 and TRBJ2-5, with 7 bases fitting TRBD2. The germline V gene encodes CDR1 SGHRS and CDR2 YFSETQ. V trimming: 2 bases; J trimming: 1 base; junction bases outside the gene matches: 8. This CDR3 has 16 amino acids. The CDR3 loop is CASSLTPSGGQETQYF. In DNA, the CDR3 is TGCGCCAGCAGCTTAACCCCTAGCGGAGGCCAAGAGACCCAGTACTTC.

The rearrangement links TRBV18 to TRBJ2-7, with 7 bases that match TRBD2. The CDR3 spans 17 residues. Per the germline V gene, CDR1 is KGHSH and CDR2 is LQKENI. V lost 3 bases to trimming and J lost 3 bases; unmatched junction nucleotides: 14. The CDR3 DNA reads as TGTGCCAGCTCACCCCCCCAACAGACTAGCAGGGACTACGAGCAGTACTTC. Protein: CASSPPQQTSRDYEQYF.

This clone was seen more than once but under ten times. CDR3 in DNA: TGTGCCAGCAGCCGACGGACAGGGGTAGAGACCCAGTACTTC. Translating gives CASSRRTGVETQYF. The rearrangement uses TRBV7-6 and TRBJ2-5; 9 positions agree with TRBD1. Germline CDR1 SGHVS, CDR2 FNYEAQ. The CDR3 contains 14 residues. J gave up 4 bases and V 5 bases, and 5 bases lay outside the gene matches.

V is TRBV30 and J is TRBJ1-4; D ambiguous. The germline V and J ends were trimmed by 6 bases and 2 bases, with 10 bases remaining between them. This CDR3 has 13 amino acids. Germline CDR1 GTSNPN, CDR2 SVGIG (reference sequence). CDR3 coding DNA: TGTGCCTGCCGTGCCCCGACTAATGAAAAACTGTTTTTT. As protein: CACRAPTNEKLFF.

The count of this clone is one. V and J are TRBV18 and TRBJ1-1; 8 nucleotides line up with TRBD1. Germline V lookup: CDR1 KGHSH, CDR2 LQKENI. V lost 3 bases and J lost 1; bases outside the gene matches: 7. The CDR3 is 16 residues long. The CDR3 bases are TGTGCCAGCTCACCCCAGGGGGCCGGCGAGAACACTGAAGCTTTCTTT. It translates to CASSPQGAGENTEAFF.

V and J are TRBV5-5 and TRBJ2-7; the D is unclear. Germline V CDR1 and CDR2: SGHKS, YYEKEE (reference sequence). The length of the CDR3 is 14 residues. V lost 4 bases to trimming and J lost 2 bases, with 13 bases between them. The CDR3: CASSPFLETYEQYF. CDR3 nucleotide sequence: TGTGCCAGCAGCCCCTTCCTAGAGACCTACGAGCAGTACTTC.

V is TRBV27 and J is TRBJ1-1, with TRBD1 matching over 7 bases. Losses at the gene ends were 6 bases for V and 0 bases for J; bases not matched to a gene: 7. The V gene's germline CDR1 is MNHEY and CDR2 SMNVEV (reference sequence). The CDR3 runs to 15 residues. The CDR3 DNA is TGTGCCAGCAGGAGAAGACAGGGCATGAACACTGAAGCTTTCTTT. Amino acid sequence: CASRRRQGMNTEAFF.

The chain carries TRBV2 and TRBJ2-6, with D perhaps TRBD2 (5 bases). Trimming removed 5 bases from V and 1 base from J, with 6 bases in between. The CDR3 contains 14 residues. Germline V gene sequence: CDR1 SNHLY, CDR2 FYNNEI. CDR3 sequence (DNA): TGTGCCAGCAGTACTAGTTCTGGGGCCAACGTCCTGACTTTC. It is translated as CASSTSSGANVLTF.